A selection of T cell receptor beta chains follows, all from one sample in a study of T cells expressing NK-cell markers. TCRdb reprocessed the 5' RACE reads, with one entry per CDR3 protein and no DNA. Its table lists about 380,000 distinct CDR3 sequences. The sequencing sample was made of blood T cells: a sorted CD56 or NKG2C T cell subset, CD4+ or CD8+ T cells, or bulk PBMC T cells (not recorded which). These TCRs come from a man aged 18 to 69 in good health. Both conserved end residues are part of each CDR3.

j_call,v_call,cdr3_aa
TRBJ2-7,TRBV6-5,CASSYKGSPYDEQYF
TRBJ2-3,TRBV20-1,CSARRTSGGFYAGNTQYF
TRBJ1-4,TRBV5-1,CASRTGTGGLSEKLFF
TRBJ2-7,TRBV2,CASRMGWEQYF
TRBJ1-2,TRBV5-1,CASSSSVGTGVRYGYTF
TRBJ1-2,TRBV30,CAGTRHGDYGYTF
TRBJ2-3,TRBV5-6,CASSLLGHAQYF
TRBJ1-4,TRBV12-3/TRBV12-4,CASGDRVGEKLFF
TRBJ1-1,TRBV20-1,CSARQGPYGWTEAFF
TRBJ1-2,TRBV6-5,CASRRASYGYTF
TRBJ2-3,TRBV27,CASSLSRANTDTQYF
TRBJ2-7,TRBV9,CASSVATGAPTYEQYF
TRBJ1-1,TRBV15,CATSRDRGRLAFF
TRBJ2-1,TRBV19,CASSIVLRGYNEQFF
TRBJ2-2,TRBV2,CATNRQGGNTGELFF
TRBJ1-4,TRBV20-1,CSASGGWEKLFF
TRBJ1-2,TRBV6-1,CASSELGQGNYGYTF
TRBJ1-1,TRBV6-2/TRBV6-3,CASSRTAHPAFF
TRBJ2-3,TRBV18,CASSPRDRPGDTQYF
TRBJ2-7,TRBV27,CASGGTRGIPYEQYF
TRBJ2-3,TRBV12-3/TRBV12-4,CASSLVLGSTDTQYF
TRBJ2-7,TRBV19,CASSMGGDLSYEQYF
TRBJ1-4,TRBV20-1,CSASAGGTTNEKLFF
TRBJ2-6,TRBV10-3,CAIRDSSGANVLTF
TRBJ2-7,TRBV3-1,CASSQGQAAGQYF
TRBJ2-3,TRBV11-2,CASSLTKGLAGGDTDTQYF
TRBJ2-7,TRBV6-1,CASSAGQGIGYEQYF
TRBJ2-3,TRBV18,CASSPRSYSLKRGSTDTQYF
TRBJ2-3,TRBV9,CASSVRTWRESTDTQYF
TRBJ2-3,TRBV12-3/TRBV12-4,CASSQGTDTQYF
TRBJ2-3,TRBV12-3/TRBV12-4,CASRENAISTDTQYF
TRBJ1-2,TRBV6-1,CASSSPLGRQNYGYTF
TRBJ2-3,TRBV20-1,CSAPRLQGPTDTQYF
TRBJ1-1,TRBV6-5,CASRSRNTEAFF
TRBJ2-7,TRBV12-3/TRBV12-4,CASSLGPGQGSYEQYF
TRBJ1-2,TRBV28,CASSRVRINYGYTF
TRBJ1-1,TRBV20-1,CSARDSPVNTEAFF
TRBJ2-1,TRBV5-1,CASSGRDGRSYNEQFF
TRBJ1-5,TRBV7-8,CASSSEEGPWEPQHF
TRBJ1-4,TRBV20-1,CSARGGVTGEKLFF
TRBJ1-1,TRBV7-9,CASSAFTGGVTEAFF
TRBJ2-1,TRBV20-1,CSARGGGALYNEQFF